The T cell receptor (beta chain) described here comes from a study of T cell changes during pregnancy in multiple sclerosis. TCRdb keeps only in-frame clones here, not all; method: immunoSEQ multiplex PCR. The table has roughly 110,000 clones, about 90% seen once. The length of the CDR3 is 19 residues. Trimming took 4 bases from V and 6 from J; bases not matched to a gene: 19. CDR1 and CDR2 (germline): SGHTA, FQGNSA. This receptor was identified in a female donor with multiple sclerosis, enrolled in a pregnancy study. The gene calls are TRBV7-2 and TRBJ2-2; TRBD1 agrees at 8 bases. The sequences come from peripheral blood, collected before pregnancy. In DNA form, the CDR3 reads TGTGCCAGCAGCTACCGAACCCTGAGACAGGGGATCCGGCCCGGGGAGCTGTTTTTT. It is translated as CASSYRTLRQGIRPGELFF.